This T cell receptor (beta chain) emerged from a study of PD-L1 blockade in urothelial cancer. Study in general: The patients first took atezolizumab in the mid-2010s, receiving 1,200 mg intravenously every 3 weeks. Male patients with bladder-origin urothelial cancer numbered about 90% of the 29. Blood underwent analysis 3 weeks (second dose) and 6 weeks after treatment began.

Using immunoSEQ multiplex PCR, the repertoire was profiled, and TCRdb retains in-frame clones only, with some absent. The sample contains about 82,000 clones, 82% of which appear only once. V lost 0 bases and J lost 3, with 7 bases in between. The CDR3 loop spans 14 amino acids. CDR1 is LGHNA and CDR2 is YNFKEQ in the germline V gene. Patients were diagnosed with urothelial carcinoma, either locally advanced or metastatic. The rearrangement joins TRBV4-2 to TRBJ2-3, with TRBD1 as a possible D gene (6 bases). The source is a man between 65 and 80 years old with urothelial cancer. Material: PBMCs, obtained around atezolizumab (anti-PD-L1) treatment. CDR3 DNA: TGTGCCAGCAGCCAAGAAGACAGGACAGATACGCAGTATTTT. Protein: CASSQEDRTDTQYF.